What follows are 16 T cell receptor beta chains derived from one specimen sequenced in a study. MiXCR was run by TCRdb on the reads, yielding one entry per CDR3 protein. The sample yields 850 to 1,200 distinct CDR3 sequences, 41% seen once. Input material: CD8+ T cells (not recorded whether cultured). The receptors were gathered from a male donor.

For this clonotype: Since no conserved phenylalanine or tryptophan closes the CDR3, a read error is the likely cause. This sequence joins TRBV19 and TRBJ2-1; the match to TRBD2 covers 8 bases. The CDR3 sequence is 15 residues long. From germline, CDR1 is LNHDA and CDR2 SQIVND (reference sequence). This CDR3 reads CAGSSTGGPKNEQFL. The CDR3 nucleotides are TGTGCCGGTAGTTCCACGGGAGGGCCGAAGAATGAGCAGTTCCTC.

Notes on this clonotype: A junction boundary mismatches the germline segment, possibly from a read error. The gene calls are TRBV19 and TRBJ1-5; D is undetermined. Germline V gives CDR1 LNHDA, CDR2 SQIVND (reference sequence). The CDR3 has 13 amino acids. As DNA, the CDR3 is TGTGTCAGTAATATATATAGCAATCAGCCCCAGCATTTT. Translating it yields CVSNIYSNQPQHF.

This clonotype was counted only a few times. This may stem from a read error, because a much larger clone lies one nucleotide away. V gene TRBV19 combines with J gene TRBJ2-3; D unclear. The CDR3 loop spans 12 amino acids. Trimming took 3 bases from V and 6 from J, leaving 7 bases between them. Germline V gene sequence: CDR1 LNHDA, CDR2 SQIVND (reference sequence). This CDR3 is CASSMVTDTQYF. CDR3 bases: TGTGCCAGTAGTATGGTAACGGATACGCAGTATTTT. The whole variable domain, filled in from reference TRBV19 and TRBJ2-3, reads DGGITQSPKYLFRKEGQNVTLSCEQNLNHDAMYWYRQDPGQGLRLIYYSQIVNDFQKGDIAEGYSVSREKKESFPLTVTSAQKNPTAFYLCASSMVTDTQYFGPGTRLTVL.

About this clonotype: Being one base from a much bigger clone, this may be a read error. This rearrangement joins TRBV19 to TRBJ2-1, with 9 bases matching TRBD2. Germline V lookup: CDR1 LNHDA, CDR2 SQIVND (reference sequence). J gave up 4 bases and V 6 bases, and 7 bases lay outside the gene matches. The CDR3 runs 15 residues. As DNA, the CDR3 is TGTGCCAGTAGGTTCCTAGCGGGAATTTACAATGAGCAGTTCTTC. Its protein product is CASRFLAGIYNEQFF.

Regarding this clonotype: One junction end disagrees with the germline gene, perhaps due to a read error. This CDR3 is CASSIRSTDTRYF. As DNA, the CDR3 is TGTGCCAGTAGTATTCGCAGCACAGATACGCGGTATTTT. The chain joins TRBV19 to TRBJ2-3; D uncertain. The CDR3 has 13 amino acids. Germline values: CDR1 LNHDA, CDR2 SQIVND (reference sequence).

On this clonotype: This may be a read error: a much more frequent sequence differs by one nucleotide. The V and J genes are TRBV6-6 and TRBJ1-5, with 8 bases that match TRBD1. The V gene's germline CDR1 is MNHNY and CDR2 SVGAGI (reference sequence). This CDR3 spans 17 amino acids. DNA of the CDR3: TGTGCCAGCAGTTACCCCGACAGGGGACATAGCAATCAGCCCCGGCATTTT. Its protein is CASSYPDRGHSNQPRHF.

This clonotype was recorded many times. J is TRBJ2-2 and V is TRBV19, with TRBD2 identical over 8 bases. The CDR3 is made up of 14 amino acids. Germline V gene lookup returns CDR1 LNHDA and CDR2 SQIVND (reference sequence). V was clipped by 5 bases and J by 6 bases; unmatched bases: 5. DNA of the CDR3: TGTGCCAGTAGTCGACTAGCGACCTCCGGGGAGCTGTTTTTT. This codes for CASSRLATSGELFF.

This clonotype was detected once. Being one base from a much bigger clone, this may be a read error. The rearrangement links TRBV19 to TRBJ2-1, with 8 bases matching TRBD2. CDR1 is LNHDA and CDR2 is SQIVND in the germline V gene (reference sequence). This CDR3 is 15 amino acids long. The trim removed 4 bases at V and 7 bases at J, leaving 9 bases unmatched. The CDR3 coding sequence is TGTGCCAGTAGTACCCTTGCGGGAGGTCTAAATGAGCAGTTCTTC. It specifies CASSTLAGGLNEQFF.

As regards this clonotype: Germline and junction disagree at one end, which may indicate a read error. CDR3 amino acids: CVSSVRSSYEQYF. The CDR3 DNA is TGTGTCAGTAGCGTGCGAAGCTCCTACGAGCAGTACTTC. The gene calls are TRBV19 and TRBJ2-7, with D possibly being TRBD2 (5 bases). Germline V gene data show CDR1 as LNHDA and CDR2 as SQIVND (reference sequence). The CDR3 has 13 residues.

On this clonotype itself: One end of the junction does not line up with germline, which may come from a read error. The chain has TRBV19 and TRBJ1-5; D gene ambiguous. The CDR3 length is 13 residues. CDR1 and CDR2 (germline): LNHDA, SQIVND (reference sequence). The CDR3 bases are TGTGCCAGTAGTGTAAATAGCAATCCGCCCCAGCATTTT. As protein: CASSVNSNPPQHF.

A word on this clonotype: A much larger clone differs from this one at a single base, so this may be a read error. The CDR3 protein is CASSIVSRAGQYF. In DNA form, the CDR3 reads TGTGCCAGTAGTATAGTGTCGCGGGCCGGGCAGTACTTC. The chain carries TRBV19 and TRBJ2-7; perhaps TRBD2 as D (5 bases). Trimming pared 1 base from V and 9 bases from J, leaving 13 bases between. The CDR3 covers 13 residues. Per the germline V gene, CDR1 is LNHDA and CDR2 is SQIVND (reference sequence).

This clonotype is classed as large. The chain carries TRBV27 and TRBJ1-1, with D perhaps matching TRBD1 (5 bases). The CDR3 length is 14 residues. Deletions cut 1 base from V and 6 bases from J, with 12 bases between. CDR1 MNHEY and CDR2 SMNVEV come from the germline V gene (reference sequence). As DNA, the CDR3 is TGTGCCAGCAGTTTATTGGGCACGGGGCCTGAAGCTTTCTTT. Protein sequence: CASSLLGTGPEAFF.

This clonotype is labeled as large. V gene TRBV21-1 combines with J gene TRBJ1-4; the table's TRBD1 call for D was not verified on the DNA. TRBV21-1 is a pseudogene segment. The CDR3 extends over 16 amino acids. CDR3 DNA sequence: TGTGCCAGCAGCAACCTAATGCTACAGGGCACCGGAAAACTGTTTTTT. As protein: CASSNLMLQGTGKLFF.

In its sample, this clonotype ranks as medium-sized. The CDR3 bases are TGTGCCAGTAGTATAATGGGCACAGATACGCAGTATTTT. Protein product: CASSIMGTDTQYF. The chain combines TRBV19 with TRBJ2-3; D gene uncertain. CDR3 size: 13 residues. CDR1 is LNHDA, CDR2 SQIVND, per germline (reference sequence). Trimming left V 2 bases short and J 1 base short, with 4 bases between.

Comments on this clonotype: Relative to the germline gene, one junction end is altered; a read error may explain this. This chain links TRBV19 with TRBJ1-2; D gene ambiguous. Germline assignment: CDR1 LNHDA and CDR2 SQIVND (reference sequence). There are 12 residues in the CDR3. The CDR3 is CASGINVYSYSF. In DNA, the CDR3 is TGTGCCAGTGGTATAAACGTCTATTCCTATTCATTC.

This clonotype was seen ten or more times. The CDR3 DNA reads TGTGCCAGCTCACCAGCAGGACATACCGGGGAGCTGTTTTTT. Residues: CASSPAGHTGELFF. The V gene is TRBV18, the J gene TRBJ2-2; weak D call: TRBD1 (5 bases). The CDR3 length is 14 residues. The V end was cut by 2 bases, the J end by 5 bases, with 9 bases between. Germline CDR1 reads KGHSH; CDR2 reads LQKENI.